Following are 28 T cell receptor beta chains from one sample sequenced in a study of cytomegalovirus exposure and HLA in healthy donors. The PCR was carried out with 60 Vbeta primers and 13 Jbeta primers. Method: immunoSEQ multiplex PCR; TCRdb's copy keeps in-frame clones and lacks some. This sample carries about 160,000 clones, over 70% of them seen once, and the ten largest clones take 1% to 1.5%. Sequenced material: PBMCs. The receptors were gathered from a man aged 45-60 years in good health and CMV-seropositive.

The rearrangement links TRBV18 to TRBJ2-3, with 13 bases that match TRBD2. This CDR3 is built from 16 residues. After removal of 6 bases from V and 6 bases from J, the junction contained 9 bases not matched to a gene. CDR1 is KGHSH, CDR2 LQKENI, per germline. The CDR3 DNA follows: TGTGCCAGCTCGGGAGGACTAGCGGGGGCCGGGGATACGCAGTATTTT. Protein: CASSGGLAGAGDTQYF.

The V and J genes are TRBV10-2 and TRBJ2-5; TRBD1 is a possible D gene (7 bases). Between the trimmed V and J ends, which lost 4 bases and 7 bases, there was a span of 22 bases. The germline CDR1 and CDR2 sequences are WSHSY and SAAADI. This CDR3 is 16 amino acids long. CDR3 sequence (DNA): TGCGCCAGCAGTGTCAGGGGGGCCACGGTGGAGGGGACCCAGTACTTC. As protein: CASSVRGATVEGTQYF.

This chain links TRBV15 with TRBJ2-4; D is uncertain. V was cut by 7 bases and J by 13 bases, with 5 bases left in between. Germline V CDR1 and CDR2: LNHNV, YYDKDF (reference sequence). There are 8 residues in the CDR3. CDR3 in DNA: TGTGCCACCACCCTCCAGTACTTC. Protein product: CATTLQYF.

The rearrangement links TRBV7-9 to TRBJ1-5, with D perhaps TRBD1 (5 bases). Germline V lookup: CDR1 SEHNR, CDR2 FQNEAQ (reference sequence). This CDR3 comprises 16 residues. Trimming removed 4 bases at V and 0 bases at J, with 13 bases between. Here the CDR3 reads CASSSDSPFSNQPQHF. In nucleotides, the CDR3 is TGTGCCAGCAGCTCCGACAGTCCTTTTAGCAATCAGCCCCAGCATTTT.

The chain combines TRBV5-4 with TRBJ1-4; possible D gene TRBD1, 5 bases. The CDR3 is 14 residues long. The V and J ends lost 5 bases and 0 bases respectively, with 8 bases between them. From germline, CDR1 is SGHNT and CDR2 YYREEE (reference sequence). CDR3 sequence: CASSRQPTNEKLFF. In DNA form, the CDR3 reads TGTGCCAGCAGTCGACAGCCAACTAATGAAAAACTGTTTTTT.

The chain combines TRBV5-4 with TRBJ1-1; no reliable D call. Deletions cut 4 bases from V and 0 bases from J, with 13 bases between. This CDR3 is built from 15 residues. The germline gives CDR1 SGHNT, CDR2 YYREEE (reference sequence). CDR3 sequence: CASSASGVLNTEAFF. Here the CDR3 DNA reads TGTGCCAGCAGCGCCTCGGGAGTCTTGAACACTGAAGCTTTCTTT.

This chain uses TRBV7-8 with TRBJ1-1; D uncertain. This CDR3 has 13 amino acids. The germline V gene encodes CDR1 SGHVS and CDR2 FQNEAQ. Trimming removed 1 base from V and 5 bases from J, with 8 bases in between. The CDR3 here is CASSLERATEAFF. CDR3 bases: TGTGCCAGCAGCTTAGAGAGGGCAACTGAAGCTTTCTTT.

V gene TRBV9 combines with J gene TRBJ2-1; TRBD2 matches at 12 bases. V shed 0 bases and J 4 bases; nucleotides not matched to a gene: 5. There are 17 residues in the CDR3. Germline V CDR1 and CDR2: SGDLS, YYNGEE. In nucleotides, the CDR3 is TGTGCCAGCAGCGTAGGCGCCCTAGCGGGGGGGTACAATGAGCAGTTCTTC. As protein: CASSVGALAGGYNEQFF.

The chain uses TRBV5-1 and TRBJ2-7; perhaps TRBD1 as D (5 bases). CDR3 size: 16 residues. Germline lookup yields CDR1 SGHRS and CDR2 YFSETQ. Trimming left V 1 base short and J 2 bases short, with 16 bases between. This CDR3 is CASSLRWGGSTYEQYF. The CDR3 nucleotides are TGCGCCAGCAGCTTGAGGTGGGGCGGCAGCACCTACGAGCAGTACTTC.

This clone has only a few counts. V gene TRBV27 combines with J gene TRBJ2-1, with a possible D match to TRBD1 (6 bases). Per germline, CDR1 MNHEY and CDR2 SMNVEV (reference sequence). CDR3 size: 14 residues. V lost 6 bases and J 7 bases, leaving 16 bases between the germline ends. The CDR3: CASSQGLVRNEQFF. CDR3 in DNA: TGTGCCAGCAGCCAGGGGCTAGTGCGGAATGAGCAGTTCTTC.

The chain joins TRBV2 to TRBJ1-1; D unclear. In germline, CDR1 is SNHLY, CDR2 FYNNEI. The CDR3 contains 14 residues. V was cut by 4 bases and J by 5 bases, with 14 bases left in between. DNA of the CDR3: TGTGCCAGCAGTGTTTCGTATCGGGATACTGAAGCTTTCTTT. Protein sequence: CASSVSYRDTEAFF.

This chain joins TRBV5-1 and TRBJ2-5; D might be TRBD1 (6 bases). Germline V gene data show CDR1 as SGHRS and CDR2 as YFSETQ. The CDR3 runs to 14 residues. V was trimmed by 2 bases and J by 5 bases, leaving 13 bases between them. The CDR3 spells CASSLQGAMETQYF. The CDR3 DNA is TGCGCCAGCAGCTTACAGGGTGCGATGGAGACCCAGTACTTC. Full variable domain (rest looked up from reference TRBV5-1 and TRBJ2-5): KAGVTQTPRYLIKTRGQQVTLSCSPISGHRSVSWYQQTPGQGLQFLFEYFSETQRNKGNFPGRFSGRQFSNSRSEMNVSTLELGDSALYLCASSLQGAMETQYFGPGTRLLVL.

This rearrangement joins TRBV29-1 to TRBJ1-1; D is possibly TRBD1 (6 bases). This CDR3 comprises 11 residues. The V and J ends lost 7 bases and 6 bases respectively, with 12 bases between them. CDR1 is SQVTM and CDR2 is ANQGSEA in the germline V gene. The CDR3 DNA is TGCAGCGGGACACAGGGTTCTGAAGCTTTCTTT. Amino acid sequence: CSGTQGSEAFF.

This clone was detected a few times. The CDR3: CASSGPGTGDEKLFF. CDR3 nucleotide sequence: TGTGCCAGCAGCGGACCGGGGACAGGGGATGAAAAACTGTTTTTT. The chain recombines TRBV9 with TRBJ1-4, with 10 bases aligning to TRBD1. The CDR3 runs 15 residues. Germline V CDR1 and CDR2: SGDLS, YYNGEE. V lost 3 bases, J lost 6 bases, and 5 bases stayed unmatched.

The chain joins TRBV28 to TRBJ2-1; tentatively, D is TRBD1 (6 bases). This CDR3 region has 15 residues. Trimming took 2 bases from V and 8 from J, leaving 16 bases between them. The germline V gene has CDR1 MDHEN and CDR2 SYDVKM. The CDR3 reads CASSLDGTTRHEQFF. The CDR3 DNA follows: TGTGCCAGCAGTTTAGATGGGACAACGAGGCATGAGCAGTTCTTC. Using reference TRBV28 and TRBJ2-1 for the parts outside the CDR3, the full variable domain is DVKVTQSSRYLVKRTGEKVFLECVQDMDHENMFWYRQDPGLGLRLIYFSYDVKMKEKGDIPEGYSVSREKKERFSLILESASTNQTSMYLCASSLDGTTRHEQFFGPGTRLTVL.

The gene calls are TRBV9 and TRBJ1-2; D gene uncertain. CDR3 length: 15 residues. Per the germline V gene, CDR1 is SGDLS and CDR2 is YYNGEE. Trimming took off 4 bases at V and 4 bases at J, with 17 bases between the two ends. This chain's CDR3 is CASSPKPRFGYGYTF. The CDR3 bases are TGTGCCAGCAGCCCTAAACCTCGCTTTGGCTATGGCTACACCTTC. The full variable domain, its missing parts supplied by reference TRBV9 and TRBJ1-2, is DSGVTQTPKHLITATGQRVTLRCSPRSGDLSVYWYQQSLDQGLQFLIQYYNGEERAKGNILERFSAQQFPDLHSELNLSSLELGDSALYFCASSPKPRFGYGYTFGSGTRLTVV.

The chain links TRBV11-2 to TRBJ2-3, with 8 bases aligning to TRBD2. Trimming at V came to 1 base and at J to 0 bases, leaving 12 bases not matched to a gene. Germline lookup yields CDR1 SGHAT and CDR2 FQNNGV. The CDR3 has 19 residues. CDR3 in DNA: TGTGCCAGCAGCTTAGGCTATACCGGGACTAGTGAGAGCACAGATACGCAGTATTTT. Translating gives CASSLGYTGTSESTDTQYF.

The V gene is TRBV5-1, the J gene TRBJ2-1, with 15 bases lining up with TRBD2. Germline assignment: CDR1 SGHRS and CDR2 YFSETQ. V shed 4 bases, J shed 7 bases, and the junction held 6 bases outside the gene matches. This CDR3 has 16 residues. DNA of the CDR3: TGCGCCAGCAGCGGGGGACTAGCGGGGGGAGAAAATGAGCAGTTCTTC. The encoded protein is CASSGGLAGGENEQFF.

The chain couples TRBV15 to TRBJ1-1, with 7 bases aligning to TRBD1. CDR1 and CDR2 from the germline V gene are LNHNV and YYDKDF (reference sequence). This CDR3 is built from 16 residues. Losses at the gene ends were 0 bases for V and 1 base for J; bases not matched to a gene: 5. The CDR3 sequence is CATSRDPGTANTEAFF. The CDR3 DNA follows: TGTGCCACCAGCAGAGACCCCGGGACAGCGAACACTGAAGCTTTCTTT.

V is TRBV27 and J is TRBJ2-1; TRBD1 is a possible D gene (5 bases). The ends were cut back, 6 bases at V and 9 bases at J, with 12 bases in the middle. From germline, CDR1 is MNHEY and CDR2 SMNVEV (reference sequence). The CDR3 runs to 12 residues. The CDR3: CASSRQFSEQFF. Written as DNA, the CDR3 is TGTGCCAGCAGCCGACAGTTCAGTGAGCAGTTCTTC.

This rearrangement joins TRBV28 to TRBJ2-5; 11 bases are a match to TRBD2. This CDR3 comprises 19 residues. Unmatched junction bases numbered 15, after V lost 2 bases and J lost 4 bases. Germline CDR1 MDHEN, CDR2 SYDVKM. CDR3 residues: CASSLNSGRALRLVETQYF. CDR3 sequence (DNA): TGTGCCAGCAGTTTAAATAGCGGGAGGGCCTTACGGTTGGTAGAGACCCAGTACTTC.

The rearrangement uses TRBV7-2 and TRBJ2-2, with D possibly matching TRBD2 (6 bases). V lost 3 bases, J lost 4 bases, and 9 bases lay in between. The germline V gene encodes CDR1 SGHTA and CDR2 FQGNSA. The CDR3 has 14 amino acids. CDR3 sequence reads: CASSFVGSTGELFF. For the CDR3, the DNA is TGTGCCAGCAGCTTCGTCGGGAGCACCGGGGAGCTGTTTTTT.

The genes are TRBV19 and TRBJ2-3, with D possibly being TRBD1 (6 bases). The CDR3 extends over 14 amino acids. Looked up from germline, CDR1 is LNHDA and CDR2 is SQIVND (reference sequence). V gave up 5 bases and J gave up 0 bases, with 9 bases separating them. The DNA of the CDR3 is TGTGCCAGTAGTTCCCAGGGGAGCACAGATACGCAGTATTTT. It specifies CASSSQGSTDTQYF.

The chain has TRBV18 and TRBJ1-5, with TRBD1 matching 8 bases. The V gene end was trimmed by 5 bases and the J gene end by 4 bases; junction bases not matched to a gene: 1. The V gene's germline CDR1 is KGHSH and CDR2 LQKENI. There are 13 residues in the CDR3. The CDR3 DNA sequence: TGTGCCAGCTCAGGACAGGGAAATCAGCCCCAGCATTTT. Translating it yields CASSGQGNQPQHF.

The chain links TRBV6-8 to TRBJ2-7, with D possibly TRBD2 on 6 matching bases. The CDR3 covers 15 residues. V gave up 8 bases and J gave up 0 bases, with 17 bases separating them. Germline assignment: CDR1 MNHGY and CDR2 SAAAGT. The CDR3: CASASPRGYSYEQYF. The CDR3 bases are TGTGCCAGCGCGTCCCCCCGGGGGTACTCCTACGAGCAGTACTTC.

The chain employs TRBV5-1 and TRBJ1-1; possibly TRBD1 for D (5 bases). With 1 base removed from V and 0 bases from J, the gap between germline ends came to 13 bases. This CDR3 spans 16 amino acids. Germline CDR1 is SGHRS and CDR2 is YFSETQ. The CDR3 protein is CASSLLGQALNTEAFF. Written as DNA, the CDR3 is TGCGCCAGCAGCTTGCTGGGGCAAGCTCTGAACACTGAAGCTTTCTTT.

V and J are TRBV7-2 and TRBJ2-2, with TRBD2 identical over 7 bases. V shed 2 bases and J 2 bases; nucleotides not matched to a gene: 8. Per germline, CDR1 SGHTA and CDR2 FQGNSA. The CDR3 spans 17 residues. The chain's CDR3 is CASSLRLTSDNTGELFF. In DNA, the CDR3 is TGTGCCAGCAGCTTAAGGTTAACTAGCGACAACACCGGGGAGCTGTTTTTT.

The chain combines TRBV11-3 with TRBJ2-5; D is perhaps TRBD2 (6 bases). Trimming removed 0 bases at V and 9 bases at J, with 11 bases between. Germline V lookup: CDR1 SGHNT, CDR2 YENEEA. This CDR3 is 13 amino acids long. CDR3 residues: CASSLEGPGAQYF. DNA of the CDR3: TGTGCCAGCAGCTTAGAGGGCCCGGGGGCCCAGTACTTC.